These T cell receptor beta chains were read from a single sample in a study of regulatory T cells in long-lasting Graves disease. From the multiplex PCR reads, TCRdb called clonotypes with MiXCR, one entry per CDR3 protein. Of roughly 420,000 distinct CDR3 sequences in the sample, 15% to 20% are singletons; the top ten hold about 23%. These records were also assigned to another study, of T cells in Graves' hyperthyroidism and ophthalmopathy.

Source: peripheral blood mononuclear cells (PBMCs), taken at new diagnosis, from a patient treated with antithyroid drugs. These receptors were taken from a woman under 30 with Graves disease. CDR3s include the opening cysteine and the closing phenylalanine or tryptophan.

V	J	CDR3
TRBV13	TRBJ1-4	CASSLGTGLEDEKLFF
TRBV9	TRBJ2-2	CASSVVATPNTGELFF
TRBV5-6	TRBJ1-1	CASSSPFLEMNTEAFF
TRBV28	TRBJ2-1	CASALREQFF
TRBV10-3	TRBJ2-7	CAIRVAGSYEQYF
TRBV29-1	TRBJ2-2	CSVVEGVTGELFF
TRBV5-1	TRBJ2-6	CASSFGISGANVLTF
TRBV4-1	TRBJ2-3	CASSQYRTGGNKDTQYF
TRBV3-1	TRBJ1-4	CGSSRQGEEKLFF
TRBV7-6	TRBJ2-5	CASSLFPLAGLQETQYF
TRBV7-9	TRBJ1-1	CASSPQQIGNTEAFF
TRBV30	TRBJ2-5	CAWSPGDYKETQYF
TRBV10-1	TRBJ2-5	CASRASWLYF
TRBV2	TRBJ2-2	CASQGLPPGELFF
TRBV24-1	TRBJ2-7	CATSDSWTSGQYF
TRBV20-1	TRBJ2-7	CSARKVPAGPSYEQYF
TRBV11-2	TRBJ2-7	CASSLALAGGPYAAYEQYF
TRBV12-3/TRBV12-4	TRBJ2-4	CASRLAGGAGNIQYF
TRBV4-2	TRBJ1-5	CASSQLTRGRGQPQHF
TRBV7-9	TRBJ2-1	CASSPRGNNEQFF
TRBV27	TRBJ2-7	CASSGFSSSGTYEQYF
TRBV11-2	TRBJ1-2	CASSPLVSGHGYTF
TRBV28	TRBJ2-5	CASSPSVGVGVQETQYF
TRBV28	TRBJ2-1	CASSSPPELAVREQFF
TRBV5-5	TRBJ2-3	CASSPQGISADTQYF
TRBV2	TRBJ2-6	CARHRGPLTGANVLTF
TRBV20-1	TRBJ2-7	CSAPVAGTYEQYF
TRBV18	TRBJ2-1	CASSLDRMGNNEQFF
TRBV30	TRBJ2-7	CAWEGLAGGYEQYF
TRBV28	TRBJ1-4	CASSPGSLNEKLFF
TRBV5-1	TRBJ2-5	CASSDGQGGETQYF
TRBV12-3/TRBV12-4	TRBJ2-1	CASSTLAGGVPFF
TRBV6-1	TRBJ2-3	CASSREGTQYF
TRBV29-1	TRBJ2-1	CSVEDHNEQFF
TRBV2	TRBJ1-1	CASSVAAPNTEAFF
TRBV27	TRBJ2-1	CASSYPGTSNYNEQFF
TRBV7-9	TRBJ2-1	CASSGDGISGREYNEQFF
TRBV13	TRBJ2-1	CASSPKPLAFTEQFF
TRBV6-1	TRBJ2-2	CASREGGVGELFF
TRBV7-9	TRBJ2-5	CASIGLAGTETQYF
TRBV20-1	TRBJ2-7	CSARVIGYEQYF
TRBV19	TRBJ1-5	CASSIQSGQGNQPQHF
TRBV12-3/TRBV12-4	TRBJ2-7	CASTRAGESYEQYF
TRBV7-2	TRBJ2-1	CASSLDFDSHNEQLF
TRBV12-3/TRBV12-4	.	CASRELGGFRNEQFF
TRBV28	TRBJ2-7	CASSLGLASYEQYF
TRBV30	TRBJ2-7	CAWSPQGQGISYEQYF
TRBV11-1	TRBJ2-1	CASSNWEGDEQFF
TRBV4-1	TRBJ2-1	CASSRRGQLNEQFF
TRBV12-3/TRBV12-4	TRBJ2-1	CASIGQGGGEQFF
TRBV12-3/TRBV12-4	TRBJ2-7	CASSLRTGFEQYF